This T cell receptor (beta chain) was documented in a study of blood T cell repertoires in COVID-19. This CDR3 has 15 amino acids. Looked up from germline, CDR1 is LNHDA and CDR2 is SQIVND (reference sequence). Trimming cost V 4 bases and J 6 bases; bases outside gene matches: 9. Repertoires were generated with immunoSEQ multiplex PCR, while TCRdb's copy carries only in-frame clones and drops some. The sample records under 200,000 clones, 80% being singletons. The gene calls are TRBV19 and TRBJ1-5, with 7 bases aligning to TRBD1. The source material was PBMCs or T cells enriched from blood (not recorded which). The TCR sequence derives from a woman aged 55-75 years who had recovered from COVID-19. In DNA, the CDR3 is TGTGCCAGTAGTACTAGACAGGGTGACGCTCAGCCCCAGCATTTT. Encoded protein: CASSTRQGDAQPQHF.